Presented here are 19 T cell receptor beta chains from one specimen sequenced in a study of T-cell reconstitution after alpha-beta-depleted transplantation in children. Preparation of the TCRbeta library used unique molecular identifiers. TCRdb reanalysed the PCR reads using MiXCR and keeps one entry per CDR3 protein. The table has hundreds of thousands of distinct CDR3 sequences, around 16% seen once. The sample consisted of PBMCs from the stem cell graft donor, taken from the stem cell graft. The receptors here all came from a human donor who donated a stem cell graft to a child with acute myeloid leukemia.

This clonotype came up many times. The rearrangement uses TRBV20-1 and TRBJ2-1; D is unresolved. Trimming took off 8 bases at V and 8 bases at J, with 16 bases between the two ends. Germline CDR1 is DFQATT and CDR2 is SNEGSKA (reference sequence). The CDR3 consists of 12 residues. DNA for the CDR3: TGCAGTTCCCGGGTCGTGGGGTATGAGCAGTTCTTC. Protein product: CSSRVVGYEQFF.

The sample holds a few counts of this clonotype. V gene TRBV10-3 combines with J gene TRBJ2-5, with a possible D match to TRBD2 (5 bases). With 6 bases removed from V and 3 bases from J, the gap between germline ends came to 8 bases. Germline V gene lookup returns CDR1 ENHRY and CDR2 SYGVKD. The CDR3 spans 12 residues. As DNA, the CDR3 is TGTGCCATCAGCGGGGTGGAAGAGACCCAGTACTTC. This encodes CAISGVEETQYF.

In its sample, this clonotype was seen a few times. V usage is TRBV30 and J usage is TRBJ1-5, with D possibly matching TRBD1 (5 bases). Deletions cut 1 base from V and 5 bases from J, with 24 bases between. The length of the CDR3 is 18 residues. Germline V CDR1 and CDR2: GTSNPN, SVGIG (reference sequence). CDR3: CAWSGHGTGAGRDQPQHF. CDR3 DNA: TGTGCCTGGAGTGGGCACGGGACGGGCGCGGGCAGGGATCAGCCCCAGCATTTT.

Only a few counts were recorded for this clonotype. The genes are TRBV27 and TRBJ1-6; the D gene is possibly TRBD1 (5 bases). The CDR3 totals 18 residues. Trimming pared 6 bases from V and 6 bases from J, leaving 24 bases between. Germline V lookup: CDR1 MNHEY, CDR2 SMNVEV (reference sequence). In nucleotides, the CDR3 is TGTGCCAGCAGCCCGAAGTCTCTCCCTGGGGCTCCTAATTCACCCCTCCACTTT. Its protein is CASSPKSLPGAPNSPLHF.

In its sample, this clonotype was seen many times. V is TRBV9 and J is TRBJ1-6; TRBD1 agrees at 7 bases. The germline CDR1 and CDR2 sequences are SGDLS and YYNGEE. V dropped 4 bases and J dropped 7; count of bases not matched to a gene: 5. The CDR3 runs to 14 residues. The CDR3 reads CASSRTGDNSPLHF. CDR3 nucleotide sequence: TGTGCCAGCAGCCGTACAGGGGACAATTCACCCCTCCACTTT.

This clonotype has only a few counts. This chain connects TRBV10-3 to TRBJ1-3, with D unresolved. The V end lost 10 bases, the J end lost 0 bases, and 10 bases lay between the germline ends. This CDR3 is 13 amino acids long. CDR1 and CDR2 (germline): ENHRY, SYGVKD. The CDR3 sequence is CATADGSGNTIYF. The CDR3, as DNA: TGTGCCACCGCGGACGGCTCTGGAAACACCATATATTTT.

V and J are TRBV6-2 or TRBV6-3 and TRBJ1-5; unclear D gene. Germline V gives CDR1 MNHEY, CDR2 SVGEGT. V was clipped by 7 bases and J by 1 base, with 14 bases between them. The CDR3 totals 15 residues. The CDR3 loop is CASIMGPQSNQPQHF. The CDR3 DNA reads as TGTGCCAGCATCATGGGCCCCCAGAGCAATCAGCCCCAGCATTTT.

The CDR3 spells CASSPAPNTIYF. The CDR3 DNA reads as TGTGCCAGCAGCCCAGCACCTAACACCATATATTTT. The V call is TRBV7-8, the J call TRBJ1-3; no clear D. CDR3 length: 12 amino acids. Trimming took off 5 bases at V and 7 bases at J, with 9 bases between the two ends. Germline assignment: CDR1 SGHVS and CDR2 FQNEAQ.

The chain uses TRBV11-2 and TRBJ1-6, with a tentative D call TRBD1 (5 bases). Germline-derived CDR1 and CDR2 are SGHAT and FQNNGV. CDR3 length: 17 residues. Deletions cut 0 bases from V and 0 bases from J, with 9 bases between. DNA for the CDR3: TGTGCCAGCAGCTTAGAGGGGCAGGGCTCCTATAATTCACCCCTCCACTTT. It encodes CASSLEGQGSYNSPLHF.

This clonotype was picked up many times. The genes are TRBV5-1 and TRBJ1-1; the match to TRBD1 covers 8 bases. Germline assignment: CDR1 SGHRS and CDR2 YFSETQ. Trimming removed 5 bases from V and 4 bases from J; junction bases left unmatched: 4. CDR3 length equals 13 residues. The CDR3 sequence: CASRDRASTEAFF. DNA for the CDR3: TGCGCCAGCAGGGACAGGGCGAGCACTGAAGCTTTCTTT.

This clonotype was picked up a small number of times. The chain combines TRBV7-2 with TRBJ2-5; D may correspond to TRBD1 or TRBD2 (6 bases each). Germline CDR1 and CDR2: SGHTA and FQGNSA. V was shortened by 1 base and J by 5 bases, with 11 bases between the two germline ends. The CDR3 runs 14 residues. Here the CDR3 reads CASSLGGAAETQYF. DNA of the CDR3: TGTGCCAGCAGCTTAGGGGGGGCGGCGGAGACCCAGTACTTC.

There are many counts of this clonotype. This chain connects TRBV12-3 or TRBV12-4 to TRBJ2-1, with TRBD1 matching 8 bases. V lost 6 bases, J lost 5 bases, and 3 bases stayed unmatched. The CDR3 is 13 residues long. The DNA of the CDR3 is TGTGCCAGCAGCGGGACAGGAGACAATGAGCAGTTCTTC. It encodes CASSGTGDNEQFF.

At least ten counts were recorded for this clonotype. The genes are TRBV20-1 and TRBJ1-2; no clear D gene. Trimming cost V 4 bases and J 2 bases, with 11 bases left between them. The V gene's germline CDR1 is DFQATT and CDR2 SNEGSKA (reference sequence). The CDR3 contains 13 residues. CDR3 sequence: CSATLTGNYGYTF. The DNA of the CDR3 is TGCAGTGCTACTCTTACCGGGAACTATGGCTACACCTTC.

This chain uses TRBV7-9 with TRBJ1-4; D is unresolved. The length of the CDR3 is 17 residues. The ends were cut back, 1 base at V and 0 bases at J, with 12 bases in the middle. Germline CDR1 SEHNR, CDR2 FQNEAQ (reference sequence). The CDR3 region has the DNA TGTGCCAGCAGCTTAGACCCGACAATCTCAACTAATGAAAAACTGTTTTTT. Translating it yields CASSLDPTISTNEKLFF.

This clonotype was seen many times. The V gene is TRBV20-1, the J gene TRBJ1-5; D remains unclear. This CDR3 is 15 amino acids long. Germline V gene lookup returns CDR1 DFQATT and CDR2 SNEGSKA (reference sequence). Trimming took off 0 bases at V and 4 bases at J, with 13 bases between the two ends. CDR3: CSARDLHSPNQPQHF. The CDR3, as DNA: TGCAGTGCTAGAGATCTCCACAGTCCTAATCAGCCCCAGCATTTT.

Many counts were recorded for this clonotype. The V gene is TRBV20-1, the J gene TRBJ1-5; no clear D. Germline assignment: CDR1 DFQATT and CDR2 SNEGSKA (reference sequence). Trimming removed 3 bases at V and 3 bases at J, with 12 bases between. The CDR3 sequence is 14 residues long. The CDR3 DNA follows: TGCAGTGCTAGCCAGACAACGTCCAATCAGCCCCAGCATTTT. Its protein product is CSASQTTSNQPQHF.

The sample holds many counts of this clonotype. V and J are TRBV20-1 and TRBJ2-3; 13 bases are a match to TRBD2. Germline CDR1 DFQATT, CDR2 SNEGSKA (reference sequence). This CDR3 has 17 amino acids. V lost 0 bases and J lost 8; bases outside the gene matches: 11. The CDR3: CSARDYRAGTSGATQYF. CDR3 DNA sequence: TGCAGTGCTAGAGATTACCGAGCAGGGACTAGCGGGGCTACGCAGTATTTT.

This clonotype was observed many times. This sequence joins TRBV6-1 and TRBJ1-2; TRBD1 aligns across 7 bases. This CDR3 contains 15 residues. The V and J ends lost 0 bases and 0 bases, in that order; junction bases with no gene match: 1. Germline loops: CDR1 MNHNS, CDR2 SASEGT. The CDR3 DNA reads TGTGCCAGCAGTGAAGCAAGGGGGCCTAACTATGGCTACACCTTC. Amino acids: CASSEARGPNYGYTF.

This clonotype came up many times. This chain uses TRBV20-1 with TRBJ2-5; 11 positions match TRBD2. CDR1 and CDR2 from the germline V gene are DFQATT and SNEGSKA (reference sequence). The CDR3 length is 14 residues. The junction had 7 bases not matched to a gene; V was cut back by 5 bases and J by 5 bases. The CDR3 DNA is TGCAGTGCTCAGCCCAGACTAGCGGGGGAGACCCAGTACTTC. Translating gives CSAQPRLAGETQYF.